This T cell receptor (beta chain) was captured in a study of cytomegalovirus exposure and HLA in healthy donors. Study results and caveats: In an earlier analysis, most TCR beta V segments were productive about 87% or about 30% of the time. Indistinguishable V segments, including TRBV6-2 and TRBV6-3, were excluded.

V lost 3 bases, J lost 2 bases, and 5 bases stayed unmatched. Germline lookup yields CDR1 LNHDA and CDR2 SQIVND (reference sequence). The CDR3 extends over 15 amino acids. The PCR employed 60 Vbeta primers together with 13 Jbeta primers. Here immunoSEQ multiplex PCR was the method, and the copy in TCRdb shows in-frame clones only, minus some. This repertoire shows approximately 99,000 clones, roughly four fifths found once; its top ten account for roughly 5%. For this clone: Its cognate antigen is unknown.

Healthy individuals who donated bone marrow served as the donors. This rearrangement joins TRBV19 to TRBJ1-1; 8 bases align to TRBD1. The clonotype comes from a man aged 35-49 years in good health and CMV-seropositive. Sample: PBMCs. The CDR3 bases are TGTGCCAGTAGTATTGCAGGGGGCGGTAACACTGAAGCTTTCTTT. It specifies CASSIAGGGNTEAFF.